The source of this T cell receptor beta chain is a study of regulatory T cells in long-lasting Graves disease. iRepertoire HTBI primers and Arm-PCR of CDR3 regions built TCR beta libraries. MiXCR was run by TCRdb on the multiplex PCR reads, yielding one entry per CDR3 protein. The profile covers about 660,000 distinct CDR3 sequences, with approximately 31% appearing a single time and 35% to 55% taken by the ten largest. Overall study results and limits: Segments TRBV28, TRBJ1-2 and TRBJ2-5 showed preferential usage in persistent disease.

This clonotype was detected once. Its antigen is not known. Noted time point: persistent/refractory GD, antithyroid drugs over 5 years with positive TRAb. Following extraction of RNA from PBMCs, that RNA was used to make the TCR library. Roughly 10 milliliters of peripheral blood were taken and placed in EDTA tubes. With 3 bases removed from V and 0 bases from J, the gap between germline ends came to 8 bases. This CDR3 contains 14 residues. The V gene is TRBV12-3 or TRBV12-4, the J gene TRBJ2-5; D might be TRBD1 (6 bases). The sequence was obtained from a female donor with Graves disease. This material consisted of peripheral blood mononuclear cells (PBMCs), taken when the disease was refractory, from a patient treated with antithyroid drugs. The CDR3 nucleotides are TGTGCCAGCAGTTTCTGGGACAACCAAGAGACCCAGTACTTC. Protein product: CASSFWDNQETQYF.